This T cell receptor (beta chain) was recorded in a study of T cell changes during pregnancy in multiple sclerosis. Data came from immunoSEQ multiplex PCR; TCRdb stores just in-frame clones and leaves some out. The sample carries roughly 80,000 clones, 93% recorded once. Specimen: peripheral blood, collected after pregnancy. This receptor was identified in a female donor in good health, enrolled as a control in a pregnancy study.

DNA of the CDR3: TGTGCCAGCAGCGTACGGGACAGGGACACAGATACGCAGTATTTT. It is translated as CASSVRDRDTDTQYF. J is TRBJ2-3 and V is TRBV9, with 9 bases fitting TRBD1. V lost 1 base, J lost 2 bases, and 2 bases stayed unmatched. This CDR3 is built from 15 residues. Germline V gene sequence: CDR1 SGDLS, CDR2 YYNGEE.